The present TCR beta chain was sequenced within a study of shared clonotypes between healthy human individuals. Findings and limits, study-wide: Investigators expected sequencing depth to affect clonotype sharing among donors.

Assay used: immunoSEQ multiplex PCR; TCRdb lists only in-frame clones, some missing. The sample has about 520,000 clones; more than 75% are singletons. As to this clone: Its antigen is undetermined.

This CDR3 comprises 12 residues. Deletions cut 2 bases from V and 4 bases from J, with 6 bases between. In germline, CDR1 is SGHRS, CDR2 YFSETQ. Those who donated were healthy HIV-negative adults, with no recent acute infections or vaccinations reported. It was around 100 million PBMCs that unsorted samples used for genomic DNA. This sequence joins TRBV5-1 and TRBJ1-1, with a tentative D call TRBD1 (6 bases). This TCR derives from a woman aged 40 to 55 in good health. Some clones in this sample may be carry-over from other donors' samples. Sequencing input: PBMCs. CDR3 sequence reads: CASSLQGTEAFF. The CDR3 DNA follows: TGCGCCAGCAGCTTACAGGGCACTGAAGCTTTCTTT.